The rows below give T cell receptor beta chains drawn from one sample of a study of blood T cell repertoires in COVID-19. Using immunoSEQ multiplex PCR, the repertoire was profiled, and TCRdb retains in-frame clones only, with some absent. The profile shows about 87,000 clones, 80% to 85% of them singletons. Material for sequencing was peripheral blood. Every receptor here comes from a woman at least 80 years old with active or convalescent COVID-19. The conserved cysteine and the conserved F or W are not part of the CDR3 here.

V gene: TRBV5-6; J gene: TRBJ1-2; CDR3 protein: ASSLRAAGGYT
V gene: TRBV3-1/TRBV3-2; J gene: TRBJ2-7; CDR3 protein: ASSQGGGANEQY
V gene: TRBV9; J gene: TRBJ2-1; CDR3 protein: ASSARPSSLNEQF
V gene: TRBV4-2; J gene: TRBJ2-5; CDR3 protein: ASSPSGTSGGARETQY
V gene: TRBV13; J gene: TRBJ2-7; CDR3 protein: ASSPRDRRVAEQY
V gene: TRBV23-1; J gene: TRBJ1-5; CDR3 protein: ASSQSRRGCQPQH
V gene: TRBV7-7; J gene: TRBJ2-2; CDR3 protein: ASSGSGRVGTGELF
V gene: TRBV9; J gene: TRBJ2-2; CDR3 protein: ASSITSGGAFQENTGELF
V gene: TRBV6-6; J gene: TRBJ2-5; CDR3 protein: ASSYWVGKEKTQY
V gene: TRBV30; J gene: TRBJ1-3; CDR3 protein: AWSVYIGNTIY
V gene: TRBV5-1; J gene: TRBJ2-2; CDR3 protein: ASSSSGTSYSGELF
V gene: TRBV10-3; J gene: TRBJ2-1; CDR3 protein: AISGGGSKGEQF
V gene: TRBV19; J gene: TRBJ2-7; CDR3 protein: ASSGTSGSYEQY
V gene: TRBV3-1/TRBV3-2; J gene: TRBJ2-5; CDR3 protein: ASSQEDRGIIETQY
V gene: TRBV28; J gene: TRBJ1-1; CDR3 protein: ASSLGGEDTEAF
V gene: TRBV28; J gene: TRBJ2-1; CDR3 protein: ASGLGLAGENEQF
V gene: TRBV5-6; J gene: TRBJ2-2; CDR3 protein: ASSRGQGWWELF
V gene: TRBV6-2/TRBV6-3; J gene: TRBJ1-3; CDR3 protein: ASSFDRPFSGNTIY
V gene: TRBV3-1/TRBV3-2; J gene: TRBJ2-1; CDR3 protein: ASSRNLYEQF
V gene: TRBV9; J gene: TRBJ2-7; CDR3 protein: ASSVTGQGWDEQY
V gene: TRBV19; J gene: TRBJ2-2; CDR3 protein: ATGRGPLDIGELF
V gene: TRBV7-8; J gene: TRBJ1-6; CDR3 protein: ASSLRTGPNSPLH
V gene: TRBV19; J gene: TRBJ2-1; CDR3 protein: ASSTEGTYNEQF
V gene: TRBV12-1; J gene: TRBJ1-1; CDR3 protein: ASSFGQNTEAF
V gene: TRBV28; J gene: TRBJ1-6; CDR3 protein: ASSLGTGRSPLH
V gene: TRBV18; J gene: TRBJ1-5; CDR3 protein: ASSPGTNAVQPQH
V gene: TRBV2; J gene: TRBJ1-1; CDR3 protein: ASSIMGLAEAF
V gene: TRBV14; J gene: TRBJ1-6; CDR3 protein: ASSQVQGLGGSPLH
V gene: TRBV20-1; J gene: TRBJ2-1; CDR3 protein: SASLGQIPSLGEQF
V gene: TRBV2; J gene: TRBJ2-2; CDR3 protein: ASRAGTVNTGELF